This is a list of T cell receptor beta chains from one sample in a study of T cell repertoires in cytomegalovirus infection. TCRdb ran MiXCR on the reads and lists one entry per CDR3 protein. The sample includes more than 150,000 distinct CDR3 sequences, under 25% of them seen just once. The sample comprised PBMCs. Source of these receptors: a human donor in good health (CMV status not recorded). Some clones in this sample may be carry-over from other donors' samples. CDR3s include the opening cysteine and the closing phenylalanine or tryptophan. Fields, in order: J gene, V gene, D gene, clone size, CDR3 protein, CDR3 DNA. The D gene is left open where the match is weak. The size of a clone is reported for some rows only, either as once, few or many, or as a class for expanded clones.

>TRBJ2-7|TRBV5-1|NA|NA
CASSLDNTFYEQYF
TGCGCCAGCAGCTTGGACAATACCTTCTACGAGCAGTACTTC
>TRBJ2-7|TRBV12-3/TRBV12-4|TRBD1|NA
CASTGTGSEQYF
TGTGCCAGCACCGGGACAGGGAGTGAGCAGTACTTC
>TRBJ2-2|TRBV6-6|NA|few
CASSYSQLTGELFF
TGTGCCAGCAGTTACTCCCAGCTGACCGGGGAGCTGTTTTTT
>TRBJ1-2|TRBV6-6|NA|few
CASSYTYGYTF
TGTGCCAGCAGTTACACTTATGGCTACACCTTC
>TRBJ2-2|TRBV6-4|TRBD1|NA
CASSDTGTGTEELFF
TGTGCCAGCAGTGATACCGGGACAGGTACCGAGGAGCTGTTTTTT
>TRBJ2-1|TRBV29-1|NA|NA
CSVDLQGYEQFF
TGCAGCGTTGATTTGCAGGGCTATGAGCAGTTCTTC
>TRBJ1-1|TRBV6-1|NA|few
CASSQTVPSTEAFF
TGTGCCAGCAGCCAGACCGTTCCTAGCACTGAAGCTTTCTTT
>TRBJ2-1|TRBV5-6|TRBD2|few
CASSFPGLAGGPEVNEQFF
TGTGCCAGCAGCTTCCCGGGACTAGCGGGAGGGCCAGAAGTGAATGAGCAGTTCTTC
>TRBJ2-7|TRBV7-2|NA|many
CASSATGGAYEQYF
TGTGCCAGCAGCGCCACAGGAGGGGCCTACGAGCAGTACTTC
>TRBJ2-1|TRBV12-3/TRBV12-4|TRBD1|NA
CASTPGTGLLRGNEQFF
TGTGCCAGCACCCCCGGGACAGGGCTTCTTAGGGGCAATGAGCAGTTCTTC
>TRBJ2-4|TRBV7-9|NA|NA
CASSLVGGAFDIQYF
TGTGCCAGCAGCTTAGTAGGGGGGGCCTTCGACATTCAGTACTTC
>TRBJ2-5|TRBV7-6|TRBD1|many
CASSFHPSGDSQETQYF
TGTGCCAGCAGCTTCCATCCGTCCGGGGACAGTCAAGAGACCCAGTACTTC
>TRBJ1-5|TRBV20-1|TRBD1|many
CSAEDRGPNQPQHF
TGCAGTGCTGAGGACAGGGGGCCCAATCAGCCCCAGCATTTT
>TRBJ1-6|TRBV28|NA|NA
CASKGSYNSPLHF
TGTGCCAGCAAGGGCAGTTACAATTCACCCCTCCACTTT
>TRBJ2-7|TRBV19|NA|NA
CASSAGNYEQYF
TGTGCCAGTAGTGCTGGGAACTACGAGCAGTACTTC
>TRBJ2-2|TRBV12-5|TRBD1|few
CASGLGQLNTGELFF
TGTGCTAGTGGACTGGGACAGTTGAACACCGGGGAGCTGTTTTTT
>TRBJ2-1|TRBV7-2|NA|many
CASSSLSGRNEQFF
TGTGCCAGCAGCAGTTTATCAGGGAGGAATGAGCAGTTCTTC
>TRBJ2-1|TRBV7-2|NA|many
CASSLVREQPYNEQFF
TGTGCCAGCAGCTTAGTAAGGGAGCAGCCCTACAATGAGCAGTTCTTC
>TRBJ1-2|TRBV12-3/TRBV12-4|NA|once
CASSSPGVVGYTF
TGTGCCAGCAGTTCCCCAGGGGTTGTTGGCTACACCTTC
>TRBJ2-7|TRBV28|TRBD1|many
CASIGRQGRPYEQYF
TGTGCCAGCATCGGGAGACAGGGGAGACCCTACGAGCAGTACTTC
>TRBJ1-1|TRBV7-8|NA|many
CASSSSIDSEAFF
TGTGCCAGCAGCAGCAGCATCGACAGTGAAGCTTTCTTT
>TRBJ1-1|TRBV5-5|NA|NA
CASSLILAAMNAEAFF
TGTGCCAGCAGCTTGATCTTGGCAGCCATGAACGCTGAAGCTTTCTTT
>TRBJ2-7|TRBV6-1|NA|NA
CASRGSEARLYEQYF
TGTGCCAGCAGGGGTTCGGAGGCGCGCCTCTACGAGCAGTACTTC
>TRBJ2-2|TRBV5-1|NA|few
CASSPDVTNTGELFF
TGCGCCAGCAGCCCGGACGTTACGAACACCGGGGAGCTGTTTTTT
>TRBJ1-4|TRBV5-1|NA|NA
CASSYKGQDEKLFF
TGCGCCAGCAGCTACAAGGGACAAGACGAAAAACTGTTTTTT
>TRBJ2-1|TRBV5-1|NA|NA
CASSMDTYNEQFF
TGCGCCAGCAGCATGGACACTTACAATGAGCAGTTCTTC
>TRBJ2-1|TRBV23-1|NA|few
CASSQRGQGGYNEQFF
TGCGCCAGCAGTCAACGTGGTCAGGGGGGCTACAATGAGCAGTTCTTC
>TRBJ1-1|TRBV5-1|NA|NA
CASRGAGSMNTEAFF
TGCGCCAGCAGGGGGGCAGGCAGTATGAACACTGAAGCTTTCTTT
>TRBJ2-1|TRBV5-1|TRBD2|few
CASSLAKSGRGDEQFF
TGCGCCAGCAGCTTGGCCAAAAGCGGGAGAGGCGATGAGCAGTTCTTC
>TRBJ2-7|TRBV6-8|NA|NA
CASSLSRTGGGEPYF
TGTGCCAGCAGCTTATCGCGGACAGGCGGCGGGGAGCCGTACTTC
>TRBJ1-4|TRBV6-5|NA|NA
CASSWGFLEKKLFF
TGTGCCAGCAGCTGGGGGTTCCTGGAGAAAAAACTGTTTTTT
>TRBJ2-7|TRBV28|NA|many
CASSYPGARYEQYF
TGTGCCAGCAGTTACCCGGGAGCGCGCTACGAGCAGTACTTC
>TRBJ2-3|TRBV7-3|TRBD2|NA
CASSSTLAGGTDTQYF
TGTGCCAGCAGCTCCACACTAGCGGGGGGAACGGATACGCAGTATTTT
>TRBJ2-2|TRBV6-8|NA|NA
CASSYSEWRTTNTGELFF
TGTGCCAGCAGTTACTCGGAATGGCGGACTACGAACACCGGGGAGCTGTTTTTT
>TRBJ1-3|TRBV12-3/TRBV12-4|NA|NA
CASRGLGSSGNTIYF
TGTGCCAGCAGGGGCCTTGGAAGCTCTGGAAACACCATATATTTT
>TRBJ2-2|TRBV12-3/TRBV12-4|TRBD1|few
CASRPDRVGELFF
TGTGCCAGCAGACCGGACAGGGTCGGGGAGCTGTTTTTT
>TRBJ2-2|TRBV12-3/TRBV12-4|TRBD2|once
CASSFGGASAGELFF
TGTGCCAGCAGTTTCGGGGGGGCCTCCGCCGGGGAGCTGTTTTTT
>TRBJ2-2|TRBV7-8|TRBD1|few
CASSLAGTVGRELFF
TGTGCCAGCAGCTTAGCAGGGACAGTGGGGCGGGAGCTGTTTTTT
>TRBJ2-7|TRBV29-1|TRBD1|few
CSGQGGARDEQYF
TGCAGCGGACAAGGGGGCGCGAGGGACGAGCAGTACTTC
>TRBJ2-2|TRBV11-3|NA|few
CASSLAISGELFF
TGTGCCAGCAGCCTCGCGATATCTGGGGAGCTGTTTTTT
>TRBJ1-5|TRBV7-2|TRBD1|many
CASSSRQGYQPQHF
TGTGCCAGCAGCTCTAGACAGGGGTATCAGCCCCAGCATTTT
>TRBJ2-7|TRBV29-1|NA|few
CSVESGAEQYF
TGCAGCGTTGAGTCGGGGGCCGAGCAGTACTTC
>TRBJ2-1|TRBV12-3/TRBV12-4|NA|NA
CASSLLSTSSNEQFF
TGTGCCAGCAGTCTACTATCTACAAGTTCCAATGAGCAGTTCTTC
>TRBJ1-1|TRBV6-1|TRBD1|NA
CASSPRDRGFSDTEAFF
TGTGCCAGCAGTCCCCGGGACAGGGGGTTTTCTGACACTGAAGCTTTCTTT
>TRBJ2-2|TRBV7-3|NA|few
CASSFIHTGELFF
TGTGCCAGCAGCTTCATTCACACCGGGGAGCTGTTTTTT
>TRBJ2-2|TRBV7-2|NA|many
CASSLNEPGELFF
TGTGCCAGCAGCTTAAACGAACCCGGGGAGCTGTTTTTT
>TRBJ1-1|TRBV28|NA|few
CASSVFGGRGTEAFF
TGTGCCAGCAGTGTCTTCGGGGGGCGCGGCACTGAAGCTTTCTTT
>TRBJ2-1|TRBV28|TRBD2|NA
CASSSKSSGSVYEQFF
TGTGCCAGCAGTTCCAAATCTAGCGGGAGTGTCTATGAGCAGTTCTTC
>TRBJ2-5|TRBV7-6|NA|many
CASSQIQETQYF
TGTGCCAGCAGCCAAATTCAAGAGACCCAGTACTTC
>TRBJ1-2|TRBV14|NA|NA
CASSQGFQVGGYTF
TGTGCCAGCAGCCAAGGGTTTCAGGTCGGTGGCTACACCTTC